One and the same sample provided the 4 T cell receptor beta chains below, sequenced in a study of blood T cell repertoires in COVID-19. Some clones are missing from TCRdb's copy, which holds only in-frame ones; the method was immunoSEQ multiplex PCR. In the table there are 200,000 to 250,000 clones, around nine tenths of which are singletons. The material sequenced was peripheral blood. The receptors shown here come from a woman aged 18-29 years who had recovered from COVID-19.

The CDR3 region has the DNA TGTGCCTGGAGTGTACGACTAGCGGTTAGCTCTGGGGCCAACGTCCTGACTTTC. Encoded protein: CAWSVRLAVSSGANVLTF. The rearrangement links TRBV30 to TRBJ2-6, with TRBD2 matching 9 bases. This CDR3 is 18 amino acids long. The V and J ends lost 0 bases and 0 bases, in that order; junction bases with no gene match: 6. The germline V gene has CDR1 GTSNPN and CDR2 SVGIG (reference sequence).

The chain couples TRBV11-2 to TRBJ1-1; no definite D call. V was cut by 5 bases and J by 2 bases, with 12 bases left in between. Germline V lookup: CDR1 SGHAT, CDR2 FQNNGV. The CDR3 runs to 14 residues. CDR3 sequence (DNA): TGTGCCAGCAGCAACTCCCAACTAAACACTGAAGCTTTCTTT. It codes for CASSNSQLNTEAFF.

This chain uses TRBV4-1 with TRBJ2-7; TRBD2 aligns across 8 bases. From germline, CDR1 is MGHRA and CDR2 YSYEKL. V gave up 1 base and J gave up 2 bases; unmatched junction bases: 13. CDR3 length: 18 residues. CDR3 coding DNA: TGCGCCAGCAGCCAAGGACAGATTCCGGGAGGGCTGACCTACGAGCAGTACTTC. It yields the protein CASSQGQIPGGLTYEQYF.

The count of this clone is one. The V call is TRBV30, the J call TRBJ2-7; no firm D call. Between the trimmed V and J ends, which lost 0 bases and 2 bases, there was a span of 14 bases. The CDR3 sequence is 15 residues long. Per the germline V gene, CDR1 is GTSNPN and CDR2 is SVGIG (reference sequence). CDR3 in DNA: TGTGCCTGGAGTGTGGGTTTGGGCACAGCCTACGAGCAGTACTTC. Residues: CAWSVGLGTAYEQYF.